A single sample gave rise to the 15 T cell receptor beta chains below, sequenced in a study of shared clonotypes between healthy human individuals. The assay was immunoSEQ multiplex PCR, and TCRdb's table has in-frame clones only and misses some. The table includes roughly 2.6 million clones, roughly 92% detected once. Sequenced: naive CD4+ T cells sorted from blood. Documented subset: CD45RA+ positively selected. Receptors were obtained from a young man in good health.

The chain employs TRBV5-1 and TRBJ2-7, with 7 bases fitting TRBD1. The CDR3 contains 15 residues. The trim removed 4 bases at V and 5 bases at J, leaving 12 bases unmatched. Germline V CDR1 and CDR2: SGHRS, YFSETQ. CDR3 DNA: TGCGCCAGCAGCCTACTAGGACAGGTTACCCACGAGCAGTACTTC. This translates into CASSLLGQVTHEQYF.

The chain uses TRBV30 and TRBJ2-1; D gene ambiguous. The CDR3 has 13 amino acids. Germline V gives CDR1 GTSNPN, CDR2 SVGIG (reference sequence). Trimming pared 1 base from V and 0 bases from J, leaving 4 bases between. CDR3 sequence: CAWSGFSYNEQFF. CDR3 bases: TGTGCCTGGAGTGGGTTCTCCTACAATGAGCAGTTCTTC.

Only one count was recorded for this clone. This chain connects TRBV4-1 to TRBJ2-1, with 16 bases aligning to TRBD2. The V gene's germline CDR1 is MGHRA and CDR2 YSYEKL. This CDR3 is 19 amino acids long. Trimming took 4 bases from V and 0 from J; bases not matched to a gene: 6. CDR3 sequence reads: CASSLLGLAGGSSYNEQFF. Written as DNA, the CDR3 is TGCGCCAGCAGCCTCCTGGGACTAGCGGGGGGGTCCTCCTACAATGAGCAGTTCTTC.

V gene TRBV6-1 combines with J gene TRBJ1-6; 8 nucleotides line up with TRBD1. The CDR3 has 14 amino acids. Germline V CDR1 and CDR2: MNHNS, SASEGT. With V trimmed by 6 bases and J by 9 bases, 7 bases remained unmatched. The DNA of the CDR3 is TGTGCCAGCAGAGACAGGGGTTTAGGTTCACCCCTCCACTTT. It is translated as CASRDRGLGSPLHF.

The chain employs TRBV4-3 and TRBJ2-7; D possibly corresponds to TRBD2 (5 bases). Germline V gives CDR1 LGHNA, CDR2 YSLEER. Trimming removed 5 bases at V and 6 bases at J, with 17 bases between. The CDR3 runs 14 residues. CDR3 nucleotides: TGCGCCAGCAGCGAGGCCACTAGATCATTCGAGCAGTACTTC. Its protein product is CASSEATRSFEQYF.

The chain couples TRBV29-1 to TRBJ1-2; no firm D call. The CDR3 runs to 11 residues. Germline CDR1 SQVTM, CDR2 ANQGSEA. Trimming removed 8 bases at V and 0 bases at J, with 7 bases between. CDR3 in DNA: TGCAGCACTTCCCCTAACTATGGCTACACCTTC. It translates to CSTSPNYGYTF.

V is TRBV5-1 and J is TRBJ2-2; 8 bases are a match to TRBD1. The junction had 5 bases not matched to a gene; V was cut back by 2 bases and J by 8 bases. From germline, CDR1 is SGHRS and CDR2 YFSETQ. CDR3 size: 14 residues. The CDR3 DNA reads as TGCGCCAGCAGCTTTGGAGGGGACAGGGGGGAGCTGTTTTTT. This codes for CASSFGGDRGELFF.

In its sample, this clone was seen once. The chain is built from TRBV7-2 and TRBJ1-6; a weak D match, TRBD1 (6 bases). V lost 4 bases and J 9 bases, leaving 13 bases between the germline ends. The CDR3 is made up of 14 amino acids. Germline CDR1 is SGHTA and CDR2 is FQGNSA. Here the CDR3 DNA reads TGTGCCAGCAGCTCACAGGGAGGTATTTCACCCCTCCACTTT. Amino acids: CASSSQGGISPLHF. Together with reference TRBV7-2 and TRBJ1-6, the CDR3 gives the full variable domain: GAGVSQSPSNKVTEKGKDVELRCDPISGHTALYWYRQSLGQGLEFLIYFQGNSAPDKSGLPSDRFSAERTGGSVSTLTIQRTQQEDSAVYLCASSSQGGISPLHFGNGTRLTVT.

The chain carries TRBV18 and TRBJ2-7; D unclear. The germline V gene has CDR1 KGHSH and CDR2 LQKENI. The CDR3 loop spans 16 amino acids. Trimming shortened V by 4 bases and J by 0 bases, and 16 bases separated the two germline ends. The CDR3 sequence: CASSQLPSLSSYEQYF. For the CDR3, the DNA is TGTGCCAGCTCACAATTACCTTCTCTCAGCTCCTACGAGCAGTACTTC.

This chain joins TRBV11-2 and TRBJ1-1; D unresolved. Germline V CDR1 and CDR2: SGHAT, FQNNGV. This CDR3 is 13 amino acids long. Trimming took off 7 bases at V and 11 bases at J, with 20 bases between the two ends. CDR3 bases: TGTGCCAGCACTCCCTTTCCGGGCCGAATGGCTTTCTTT. Translating it yields CASTPFPGRMAFF.

As concerns this clone: The sample holds other DNA sequences that translate to the same CDR3. This sequence joins TRBV7-3 and TRBJ2-3, with a weak D call TRBD2 (6 bases). The CDR3 has 14 amino acids. CDR1 and CDR2 (germline): SGHTA, FQGTGA. V gave up 3 bases and J gave up 0 bases, with 7 bases separating them. The CDR3 DNA is TGTGCCAGCAGCTTGGGACTGAGCACAGATACGCAGTATTTT. Translated, it gives CASSLGLSTDTQYF.

The chain carries TRBV28 and TRBJ2-4, with 7 bases identical to TRBD2. The CDR3 has 15 residues. Germline V gene lookup returns CDR1 MDHEN and CDR2 SYDVKM. After removal of 5 bases from V and 5 bases from J, the junction contained 9 bases not matched to a gene. The CDR3 loop reads CASSETSTGQNIQYF. For the CDR3, the DNA is TGTGCCAGCAGTGAGACTAGCACGGGACAAAACATTCAGTACTTC.

The rearrangement uses TRBV6-6 and TRBJ2-5, with TRBD2 identical over 9 bases. CDR3 size: 13 residues. Germline CDR1 MNHNY, CDR2 SVGAGI (reference sequence). Germline trimming cut 7 bases from V and 2 bases from J; bases unmatched to any gene: 2. The CDR3 loop reads CASKAGGQETQYF. The CDR3 DNA is TGTGCCAGCAAGGCGGGGGGGCAAGAGACCCAGTACTTC.

The chain joins TRBV5-4 to TRBJ1-1, with no clear D. The CDR3 runs 13 residues. Germline V lookup: CDR1 SGHNT, CDR2 YYREEE (reference sequence). The V end was cut by 2 bases, the J end by 4 bases, with 9 bases between. CDR3 nucleotide sequence: TGTGCCAGCAGCTTTATCGAAGCCACTGAAGCTTTCTTT. It is translated as CASSFIEATEAFF.

This sequence joins TRBV11-2 and TRBJ2-1; weak D call: TRBD1 (7 bases). The germline V gene encodes CDR1 SGHAT and CDR2 FQNNGV. The V end lost 1 base, the J end lost 7 bases, and 17 bases lay between the germline ends. The CDR3 consists of 16 residues. In nucleotides, the CDR3 is TGTGCCAGCAGCTTAGCCCGGACAGCAGGGGGGAATGAGCAGTTCTTC. Translated: CASSLARTAGGNEQFF.